This T cell receptor (beta chain) was identified in a study of CD8 T cells in ankylosing spondylitis. Making use of molecular barcodes, quantitative 5'-RACE generated TCR beta libraries. TCRdb redid the calling of the 5' RACE reads with MiXCR, one entry per CDR3 protein. The sample carries about 220,000 distinct CDR3 sequences, about 16% recorded once. Notes on the study in general: One TCR beta motif, made up of about 8 highly homologous variants, appeared characteristic of ankylosing spondylitis blood. Significantly higher representation of disease-linked clones was reported for matched ankylosing spondylitis synovial fluid.

The CDR3 runs to 15 residues. Trimming took off 0 bases at V and 4 bases at J, with 13 bases between the two ends. Germline V gene lookup returns CDR1 SGHRS and CDR2 YFSETQ. About this clonotype: The antigen is not known.

The chain links TRBV5-1 to TRBJ1-1, with D possibly matching TRBD1 (5 bases). The sequenced sample consisted of blood, either unsorted or a sorted T cell fraction (not recorded which). The receptor comes from a male donor with ankylosing spondylitis. This CDR3 reads CASSLAGGTGTEAFF. The CDR3 region has the DNA TGCGCCAGCAGCTTGGCCGGGGGTACGGGCACTGAAGCTTTCTTT. Full variable domain (outside the CDR3, taken from reference TRBV5-1 and TRBJ1-1): KAGVTQTPRYLIKTRGQQVTLSCSPISGHRSVSWYQQTPGQGLQFLFEYFSETQRNKGNFPGRFSGRQFSNSRSEMNVSTLELGDSALYLCASSLAGGTGTEAFFGQGTRLTVV.